This T cell receptor (beta chain) was identified in a study of blood T cells in healthy people across ages. Findings and limits, study-wide: Estimates drawn from one million T cells were deemed to understate diversity. A roughly linear age-dependent decrease characterized TCR beta diversity per million T cells.

Comment on this clonotype: Its antigen is not known.

Healthy Caucasians from Russia aged about 6 to 90 served as donors. Primed by a sample-barcoded 5' primer and a J-beta primer mix, a second PCR proceeded for 7 to 11 cycles. TCRdb reprocessed the 5' RACE reads via MiXCR and lists one record per CDR3 protein. The data contain about 720,000 distinct CDR3 sequences, approximately 21% of them singletons. The sample consisted of blood. The receptor's source is a man between 65 and 85 years old in good health.

CDR3 bases: TGCAGTGCTAGTGGGGACAGTAGCAATGAGCAGTTCTTC. Translated: CSASGDSSNEQFF. This chain links TRBV20-1 with TRBJ2-1, with TRBD1 matching over 7 bases. J lost 6 bases, V lost 3 bases, and 5 bases had no gene match. Germline V gene sequence: CDR1 DFQATT, CDR2 SNEGSKA (reference sequence). The CDR3 has 13 residues.